This is a list of T cell receptor beta chains from one sample in a study of cytomegalovirus exposure and HLA in healthy donors. TCRdb's table, derived via immunoSEQ multiplex PCR, lists solely in-frame clones and lacks some. Of some 200,000 clones detected, around 77% appear once; the ten largest clones hold nearly 3%. Sequenced input: PBMCs. The receptors were sampled from a woman under 40 in good health and CMV-seronegative. The CDR3 runs from the conserved cysteine through the conserved F or W. The D gene is left open where the match is weak. Size values are once, few and many counts, or a class for expanded clones, and some rows have none.

v_gene: TRBV5-1
abundance: -
j_gene: TRBJ2-3
d_gene: TRBD2
CDR3nt: TGCGCCAGCAGCTTGTTAGCGGGACTTCCCCCTAGCACAGATACGCAGTATTTT
CDR3aa: CASSLLAGLPPSTDTQYF

v_gene: TRBV6-5
abundance: -
j_gene: TRBJ2-7
d_gene: -
CDR3nt: TGTGCCAGCAGGTATACCGGGACACTCTCCTACGAGCAGTACTTC
CDR3aa: CASRYTGTLSYEQYF

v_gene: TRBV9
abundance: once
j_gene: TRBJ1-1
d_gene: -
CDR3nt: TGTGCCAGCAGCGACCCAGGGGTTGGTACTGAAGCTTTCTTT
CDR3aa: CASSDPGVGTEAFF

v_gene: TRBV5-1
abundance: few
j_gene: TRBJ2-7
d_gene: TRBD1
CDR3nt: TGCGCCAGCAGCTTGGGGGACAGGGTCTACGAGCAGTACTTC
CDR3aa: CASSLGDRVYEQYF

v_gene: TRBV10-3
abundance: few
j_gene: TRBJ2-1
d_gene: TRBD1
CDR3nt: TGTGCCATCAGTGATGATGGACAGGGGCGACTCGGTGAGCAGTTCTTC
CDR3aa: CAISDDGQGRLGEQFF

v_gene: TRBV6-5
abundance: -
j_gene: TRBJ1-3
d_gene: -
CDR3nt: TGTGCCAGCAGGGGGGAGGGGAAAACTGGAAACACCATATATTTT
CDR3aa: CASRGEGKTGNTIYF

v_gene: TRBV7-2
abundance: -
j_gene: TRBJ2-2
d_gene: TRBD2
CDR3nt: TGTGCCAGCAGCCTTCACGGACTAGCGAGCGCCGGGGAGCTGTTTTTT
CDR3aa: CASSLHGLASAGELFF

v_gene: TRBV5-1
abundance: -
j_gene: TRBJ2-1
d_gene: TRBD2
CDR3nt: TGCGCCAGCAGGTCCGGGACTAGCGGTACCCCAGTTCGGTTCTTC
CDR3aa: CASRSGTSGTPVRFF

v_gene: TRBV7-2
abundance: few
j_gene: TRBJ2-7
d_gene: -
CDR3nt: TGTGCCAGCAGCTTAGGTCCGGAGTTTTACGAGCAGTACTTC
CDR3aa: CASSLGPEFYEQYF

v_gene: TRBV7-9
abundance: -
j_gene: TRBJ2-3
d_gene: TRBD1
CDR3nt: TGTGCCAGCAGCTGGACGGGACAGGGGGTGGTAGATACGCAGTATTTT
CDR3aa: CASSWTGQGVVDTQYF

v_gene: TRBV11-2
abundance: -
j_gene: TRBJ1-2
d_gene: TRBD1
CDR3nt: TGTGCCAGCAGCCCGGGACAGCACTATGGCTACACCTTC
CDR3aa: CASSPGQHYGYTF

v_gene: TRBV5-8
abundance: -
j_gene: TRBJ2-3
d_gene: -
CDR3nt: TGTGCCAGCAGCTTGGCGGTAGCAGGCACAGATACGCAGTATTTT
CDR3aa: CASSLAVAGTDTQYF

v_gene: TRBV27
abundance: -
j_gene: TRBJ1-5
d_gene: -
CDR3nt: TGTGCCAGCAGTTTTTCGGGGAGCAATCAGCCCCAGCATTTT
CDR3aa: CASSFSGSNQPQHF

v_gene: TRBV30
abundance: few
j_gene: TRBJ2-7
d_gene: TRBD2
CDR3nt: TGTGCCTGGAGTGGGCGTCGGCTAGCGGGCCTCTACGAGCAGTACTTC
CDR3aa: CAWSGRRLAGLYEQYF

v_gene: TRBV5-5
abundance: -
j_gene: TRBJ1-1
d_gene: TRBD1
CDR3nt: TGTGCCAGCAGCCCAAACAGGGGGCGAAGAACTGAAGCTTTCTTT
CDR3aa: CASSPNRGRRTEAFF

v_gene: TRBV10-2
abundance: -
j_gene: TRBJ2-5
d_gene: -
CDR3nt: TGCGCCAGCAGTACAGGGTGGGACCAGTACTTC
CDR3aa: CASSTGWDQYF

v_gene: TRBV29-1
abundance: -
j_gene: TRBJ2-5
d_gene: TRBD1
CDR3nt: TGCAGCGTTGAAGAACTGACAGGGCGAGAGACCCAGTACTTC
CDR3aa: CSVEELTGRETQYF

v_gene: TRBV29-1
abundance: -
j_gene: TRBJ2-5
d_gene: -
CDR3nt: TGCAGCGGGTTCGAGGCAGAGACCCAGTACTTC
CDR3aa: CSGFEAETQYF

v_gene: TRBV7-9
abundance: -
j_gene: TRBJ2-7
d_gene: TRBD2
CDR3nt: TGTGCCAGCAGCGCTTTAGTAGGGCCAGCGGGAGTCGGCGAGCAGTACTTC
CDR3aa: CASSALVGPAGVGEQYF

v_gene: TRBV5-1
abundance: few
j_gene: TRBJ1-5
d_gene: -
CDR3nt: TGCGCCAGCAGCTTGGGGGGAGGACAGCCCCAGCATTTT
CDR3aa: CASSLGGGQPQHF

v_gene: TRBV27
abundance: once
j_gene: TRBJ2-7
d_gene: -
CDR3nt: TGTGCCAGGAACACACCCTCCTACGAGCAGTACTTC
CDR3aa: CARNTPSYEQYF

v_gene: TRBV19
abundance: once
j_gene: TRBJ1-2
d_gene: TRBD1
CDR3nt: TGTGCCAGTAGCCAAGTTAAGACAGGGGTAGGCTACACCTTC
CDR3aa: CASSQVKTGVGYTF

v_gene: TRBV18
abundance: -
j_gene: TRBJ1-5
d_gene: -
CDR3nt: TGTGCCAGCTCACGACGGGACATCCCGAATCAGCCCCAGCATTTT
CDR3aa: CASSRRDIPNQPQHF

v_gene: TRBV5-1
abundance: once
j_gene: TRBJ2-5
d_gene: -
CDR3nt: TGCGCCAGCAGCTTATCTAGCGAAGAAGAGACCCAGTACTTC
CDR3aa: CASSLSSEEETQYF

v_gene: TRBV7-9
abundance: -
j_gene: TRBJ2-1
d_gene: TRBD2
CDR3nt: TGTGCCAGCAGCCCCAAGGGGGCGGGAGGGCCAGGATATGAGCAGTTCTTC
CDR3aa: CASSPKGAGGPGYEQFF

v_gene: TRBV6-8
abundance: -
j_gene: TRBJ2-3
d_gene: TRBD2
CDR3nt: TGTGCCAGCCCGCCCGGGACTAGCGGTGCTAGCACAGATACGCAGTATTTT
CDR3aa: CASPPGTSGASTDTQYF

v_gene: TRBV4-2
abundance: -
j_gene: TRBJ2-3
d_gene: -
CDR3nt: TGTGCACGGTCGGGGGGGAAGGGGGCGTCACACACAGATACGCAGTATTTT
CDR3aa: CARSGGKGASHTDTQYF

v_gene: TRBV9
abundance: -
j_gene: TRBJ2-1
d_gene: TRBD1
CDR3nt: TGTGCCAGCAGCCCAGAGACAGGGGGCTCCTACAATGAGCAGTTCTTC
CDR3aa: CASSPETGGSYNEQFF

v_gene: TRBV29-1
abundance: few
j_gene: TRBJ1-2
d_gene: -
CDR3nt: TGCAGCGCCCGTGGGAGGGACTTCTATGGCTACACCTTC
CDR3aa: CSARGRDFYGYTF

v_gene: TRBV6-1
abundance: -
j_gene: TRBJ2-5
d_gene: TRBD1
CDR3nt: TGTGCCAGCAGTGAAGTCTTCGGGACAGCAAAAGAGACCCAGTACTTC
CDR3aa: CASSEVFGTAKETQYF

v_gene: TRBV4-1
abundance: -
j_gene: TRBJ2-7
d_gene: TRBD2
CDR3nt: TGTGCCAGCAGCCATGGGACTAGCGAGTCCTACGAGCAGTACTTC
CDR3aa: CASSHGTSESYEQYF

v_gene: TRBV5-6
abundance: -
j_gene: TRBJ1-6
d_gene: -
CDR3nt: TGTGCCAGCAGCTTGGAAGGCGGGAGCTCCTATAATTCACCCCTCCACTTT
CDR3aa: CASSLEGGSSYNSPLHF

v_gene: TRBV5-1
abundance: -
j_gene: TRBJ2-5
d_gene: TRBD1
CDR3nt: TGCGCCAGCAGCCTGGGACAGCAAGAGACCCAGTACTTC
CDR3aa: CASSLGQQETQYF

v_gene: TRBV28
abundance: few
j_gene: TRBJ2-1
d_gene: TRBD2
CDR3nt: TGTGCCAGCAGTCCACACATAGCGGGAGTCAATGAGCAGTTCTTC
CDR3aa: CASSPHIAGVNEQFF